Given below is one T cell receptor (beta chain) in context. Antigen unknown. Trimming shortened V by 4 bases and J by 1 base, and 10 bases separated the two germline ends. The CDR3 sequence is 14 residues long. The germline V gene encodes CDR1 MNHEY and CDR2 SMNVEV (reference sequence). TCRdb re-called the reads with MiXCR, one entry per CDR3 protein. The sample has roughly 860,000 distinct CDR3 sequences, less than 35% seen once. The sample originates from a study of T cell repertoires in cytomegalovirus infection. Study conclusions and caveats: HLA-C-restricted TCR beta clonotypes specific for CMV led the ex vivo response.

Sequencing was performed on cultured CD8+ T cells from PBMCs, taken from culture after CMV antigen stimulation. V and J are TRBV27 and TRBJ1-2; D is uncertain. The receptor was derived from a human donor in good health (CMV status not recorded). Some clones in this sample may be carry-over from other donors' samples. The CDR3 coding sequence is TGTGCCAGCAGTTGGGGTGGGGATAACTATGGCTACACCTTC. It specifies CASSWGGDNYGYTF.